This is a list of T cell receptor beta chains from one sample in a study of regulatory T cells in long-lasting Graves disease. TCRdb processed the multiplex PCR reads anew with MiXCR; each CDR3 protein has one entry. Of about 660,000 distinct CDR3 sequences in the sample, approximately 29% were seen once. Material: peripheral blood mononuclear cells (PBMCs), obtained when the disease was refractory, from a patient treated with antithyroid drugs. All receptors derive from a female donor with Graves disease. Both conserved end residues are part of each CDR3. The D gene is left open where the match is weak. Part of the rows lack a size; the others show once, few, many or a class for expanded clones.

>TRBD1|.|TRBJ2-4|TRBV7-3
TGTGCCAGCACCCACGGGACAGGGCCCAAAAACATTCAGTACTTC
CASTHGTGPKNIQYF
>.|many|TRBJ2-7|TRBV28
TGTGCCAGCAGTTTGGAATTCGGACTTAACTCCTACGAGCAGTACTTC
CASSLEFGLNSYEQYF
>TRBD2|.|TRBJ2-5|TRBV30
TGTGCCTGGAGTGTAGCGGGAGGATCCCAAGAGACCCAGTACTTC
CAWSVAGGSQETQYF
>TRBD1|few|TRBJ1-1|TRBV6-2/TRBV6-3
TGTGCCAGCAGACCTGGGACAGGGGGCTTGAACACTGAAGCTTTCTTT
CASRPGTGGLNTEAFF
>.|few|TRBJ1-1|TRBV7-2
TGTGCCAGCAGCTCCCAGGGAGGTAGCAAAGCTTTCTTT
CASSSQGGSKAFF
>.|few|TRBJ1-2|TRBV3-1
TGTGCCAGCAGCTCGACCGGGACACCATATGGCTACACCTTC
CASSSTGTPYGYTF
>TRBD1|.|TRBJ2-7|TRBV14
TGTGCCAGCAGCCCGGACAGACAGGGTGTCCCTCTCCACGAGCAGTACTTC
CASSPDRQGVPLHEQYF
>TRBD1|few|TRBJ1-2|TRBV11-2
TGTGCCAGCAGCCAAGGGACAGGGGGCTATAACTATGGCTACACCTTC
CASSQGTGGYNYGYTF
>TRBD1|few|TRBJ1-1|TRBV11-2
TGTGCCAGCAGCTCAACCCCGGGGACAGGGGGGAACACTGAAGCTTTCTTT
CASSSTPGTGGNTEAFF
>TRBD1|few|TRBJ1-1|TRBV5-6
TGTGCCAGCAGTTACCGGACAGGGTACACTGAAGCTTTCTTT
CASSYRTGYTEAFF
>TRBD2|many|TRBJ2-5|TRBV2
TGTGCCAGCGGACCCCCTAGCGGGAGAGGCGAGACCCAGTACTTC
CASGPPSGRGETQYF
>.|few|TRBJ2-5|TRBV9
TGTGCCAGCAGCAACACAGGGAGAGAGACCCAGTACTTC
CASSNTGRETQYF
>.|few|TRBJ1-5|TRBV20-1
TGCAGTGCTAGTTCCCCTCGACCGGGCACCCAGCATTTT
CSASSPRPGTQHF
>TRBD1|few|TRBJ2-2|TRBV5-5
TGTGCCAGCAGCCCAGGGGGCAGCGCGAACACCGGGGAGCTGTTTTTT
CASSPGGSANTGELFF
>.|few|TRBJ1-5|TRBV7-2
TGTGCCAGCAGCCGTGTCGGGGGGGATCAGCCCCAGCATTTT
CASSRVGGDQPQHF
>TRBD2|few|TRBJ2-4|TRBV6-1
TGTGCCAGCACCCTAAGGGGGAACCCGGGGGGGGGTACCAAAAACATTCAGTACTTC
CASTLRGNPGGGTKNIQYF
>.|.|TRBJ2-3|TRBV14
TGTGCCAGCAGCCAAGATCTGGGGCTTTATCCAGATACGCAGTATTTT
CASSQDLGLYPDTQYF
>.|many|TRBJ1-2|TRBV28
TGTGCCAGCAGTTCCCCGGACGGCGGCCAGGGCTACACCTTC
CASSSPDGGQGYTF
>TRBD1|once|TRBJ1-6|TRBV20-1
TGCAGTGCTAGATCCCAGACAGGGACCATAATCCACTTT
CSARSQTGTIIHF
>TRBD1|.|TRBJ2-3|TRBV20-1
TGCAGTGCCCGACCAGGGGGCAGAGATACGCAGTATTTT
CSARPGGRDTQYF
>.|.|TRBJ1-1|TRBV12-3/TRBV12-4
TGTGCCAGCAGGGGACCGTGGGATGCCCCTGAAGCTTTCTTT
CASRGPWDAPEAFF
>.|few|TRBJ1-1|TRBV5-5
TGTGCCAGCAGCTTGTTGGCTGAAGCTTTCTTT
CASSLLAEAFF
>TRBD2|few|TRBJ2-7|TRBV20-1
TGCAGTGCACAAGGACTAGCGGGTTTCCATCTGGAGCAGTACTTC
CSAQGLAGFHLEQYF
>.|.|TRBJ1-1|TRBV7-2
TGTGCCAGCAGCTCAGTAAGACCCGCCTCCCACACTGAAGCTTTCTTT
CASSSVRPASHTEAFF
>.|.|TRBJ2-5|TRBV15
TGTGCCACCAGCAGAGATCCGCGTCAAGAGACCCAGTACTTC
CATSRDPRQETQYF
>TRBD2|few|TRBJ2-1|TRBV12-3/TRBV12-4
TGTGCCAGCAGTGACGGGACTAGCGGGAGGGGGAATGAGCAGTTCTTC
CASSDGTSGRGNEQFF
>.|.|TRBJ1-1|TRBV11-2
TGTGCCAGCAGCTTAGTCGGGACATCGGCTTTCTTT
CASSLVGTSAFF
>.|.|TRBJ2-6|TRBV11-2
TGTGCCAGCAGTAAAACGGGTCGCTCTGGGGCCAACGTCCTGACTTTC
CASSKTGRSGANVLTF
>.|.|TRBJ1-5|TRBV24-1
TGTGCCACCAGTGATTCAGGGGCCAACAATCAGCCCCAGCATTTT
CATSDSGANNQPQHF